These 15 T cell receptor beta chains came from one sample sequenced in a study of long-term antiretroviral therapy in people with HIV. Samples were assayed with immunoSEQ v3.0 at survey level. The method was immunoSEQ multiplex PCR; TCRdb's version includes in-frame clones alone and lacks a portion of them. This table holds about 8,800 clones, under 85% found once. Sequencing was performed on unsorted PBMCs, taken 1.8 years before starting antiretroviral therapy. The source of these receptors is a man between 40 and 49 years old with HIV.

The gene calls are TRBV2 and TRBJ1-1; maybe TRBD1 (5 bases). The V end was cut by 6 bases, the J end by 6 bases, with 11 bases between. The V gene's germline CDR1 is SNHLY and CDR2 FYNNEI. There are 12 residues in the CDR3. The chain's CDR3 is CASREPGPEAFF. The CDR3 DNA reads as TGTGCCAGCAGAGAGCCGGGACCTGAAGCTTTCTTT.

This chain connects TRBV30 to TRBJ1-4; TRBD1 agrees at 8 bases. V trimming: 6 bases; J trimming: 11 bases; junction bases outside the gene matches: 14. Germline CDR1 and CDR2: GTSNPN and SVGIG (reference sequence). CDR3 length: 14 residues. The CDR3 DNA reads as TGTGCCTGTACCCCTCGGACAGGGAATGGGAAACTGTTTTTT. Residues: CACTPRTGNGKLFF.

The gene calls are TRBV16 and TRBJ1-1; a weak D match, TRBD1 (6 bases). V was shortened by 0 bases and J by 5 bases, with 13 bases between the two germline ends. There are 15 residues in the CDR3. Germline V gene sequence: CDR1 KGHSY, CDR2 FQNENV. CDR3 in DNA: TGTGCCAGCAGCCAATCGTGGGGAGGGGGGACTGAAGCTTTCTTT. Amino acids: CASSQSWGGGTEAFF.

This chain links TRBV25-1 with TRBJ2-3, with 10 bases that match TRBD2. The V segment lost 3 bases and the J segment 3 bases; nucleotides outside the gene matches: 12. The CDR3 extends over 18 amino acids. Germline CDR1 is MGHDK and CDR2 is SYGVNS. CDR3 residues: CASSDDQSGGAETDTQYF. DNA of the CDR3: TGTGCCAGCAGTGACGACCAAAGCGGGGGGGCCGAAACAGATACGCAGTATTTT.

This chain connects TRBV11-2 to TRBJ1-1, with 11 positions matching TRBD1. The CDR3 consists of 18 residues. V lost 5 bases to trimming and J lost 1 base; unmatched junction nucleotides: 12. CDR1 and CDR2 from the germline V gene are SGHAT and FQNNGV. DNA for the CDR3: TGTGCCAGCAGCATAGGACAGGGGGCCCGAGGGACGAACACTGAAGCTTTCTTT. Translating gives CASSIGQGARGTNTEAFF.

This chain joins TRBV30 and TRBJ1-2; D might be TRBD1 (6 bases). The germline V gene encodes CDR1 GTSNPN and CDR2 SVGIG (reference sequence). The germline V and J ends were trimmed by 3 bases and 3 bases, with 14 bases remaining between them. This CDR3 is 14 amino acids long. The CDR3 reads CAWRRGGGDYGYTF. The CDR3 DNA sequence: TGTGCCTGGAGGCGTGGAGGGGGTGACTATGGCTACACCTTC.

V gene TRBV16 combines with J gene TRBJ2-3, with D perhaps matching TRBD1 or TRBD2 (5 bases each). Germline values: CDR1 KGHSY, CDR2 FQNENV. Trimming removed 7 bases from V and 1 base from J, with 9 bases in between. The CDR3 is 13 residues long. CDR3 DNA sequence: TGTGCCAGCACCAGGGACCGCACAGATACGCAGTATTTT. Translated, it gives CASTRDRTDTQYF. Variable domain in full (rest from reference TRBV16 and TRBJ2-3): GEEVAQTPKHLVRGEGQKAKLYCAPIKGHSYVFWYQQVLKNEFKFLISFQNENVFDETGMPKERFSAKCLPNSPCSLEIQATKLEDSAVYFCASTRDRTDTQYFGPGTRLTVL.

The J gene is TRBJ2-4, the V gene TRBV6-6, with 7 nucleotides matching TRBD2. From germline, CDR1 is MNHNY and CDR2 SVGAGI (reference sequence). The CDR3 is 12 residues long. The V and J ends lost 5 bases and 7 bases, in that order; junction bases with no gene match: 2. The CDR3 bases are TGTGCCAGCAGTCCCGGGGGGAACATTCAGTACTTC. This codes for CASSPGGNIQYF.

The chain recombines TRBV19 with TRBJ1-6; 8 positions match TRBD1. V lost 11 bases to trimming and J lost 13 bases; unmatched junction nucleotides: 7. Germline loops: CDR1 LNHDA, CDR2 SQIVND (reference sequence). This CDR3 contains 11 residues. The DNA for the CDR3 is TGTGCCGTTCAGGGGGCTGGGCCCCTCCACTTT. Amino acid sequence: CAVQGAGPLHF.

For the CDR3, the DNA is TGCAGCGTTGGTTCTAGCGGGGGCACAGATACGCAGTATTTT. Translation: CSVGSSGGTDTQYF. The chain uses TRBV29-1 and TRBJ2-3; 9 bases align to TRBD2. This CDR3 contains 14 residues. Germline V CDR1 and CDR2: SQVTM, ANQGSEA. J lost 1 base, V lost 4 bases, and 3 bases had no gene match.

This clone was counted a few times. V gene TRBV9 combines with J gene TRBJ1-6; D perhaps matches TRBD1 (5 bases). This CDR3 spans 14 amino acids. The germline V gene encodes CDR1 SGDLS and CDR2 YYNGEE. V lost 4 bases, J lost 7 bases, and 12 bases lay in between. This CDR3 is CASSPDPGNSPLHF. The CDR3 DNA is TGTGCCAGCAGCCCCGACCCAGGGAATTCACCCCTCCACTTT.

CDR3 residues: CASSLQGTYNSPLHF. The CDR3 DNA is TGCGCCAGCAGCTTGCAGGGGACCTATAATTCACCCCTCCACTTT. The chain employs TRBV5-1 and TRBJ1-6, with a tentative D call TRBD1 (6 bases). Trimming pared 1 base from V and 2 bases from J, leaving 7 bases between. The CDR3 contains 15 residues. The germline V gene encodes CDR1 SGHRS and CDR2 YFSETQ.

The genes are TRBV7-7 and TRBJ2-7; no definite D call. Trimming left V 1 base short and J 0 bases short, with 7 bases between. The CDR3 has 14 amino acids. Germline CDR1 and CDR2: SSHAT and FNYEAQ (reference sequence). CDR3 protein: CASSLDGSSYEQYF. DNA of the CDR3: TGTGCCAGCAGCTTAGACGGAAGCTCCTACGAGCAGTACTTC.

The chain uses TRBV18 and TRBJ1-1; D uncertain. This CDR3 has 13 amino acids. Germline-derived CDR1 and CDR2 are KGHSH and LQKENI. V dropped 5 bases and J dropped 1 base, with 8 bases sitting between them. The CDR3 nucleotides read TGTGCCAGCTCAACTTCAGGGAACACTGAAGCTTTCTTT. Protein: CASSTSGNTEAFF.

This clone has only one observation. The chain uses TRBV18 and TRBJ1-5; D gene unclear. Trimming pared 3 bases from V and 4 bases from J, leaving 13 bases between. The CDR3 has 15 amino acids. Germline-derived CDR1 and CDR2 are KGHSH and LQKENI. The CDR3 region has the DNA TGTGCCAGCTCACCGCAAAGGTTGGATAATCAGCCCCAGCATTTT. Protein product: CASSPQRLDNQPQHF.